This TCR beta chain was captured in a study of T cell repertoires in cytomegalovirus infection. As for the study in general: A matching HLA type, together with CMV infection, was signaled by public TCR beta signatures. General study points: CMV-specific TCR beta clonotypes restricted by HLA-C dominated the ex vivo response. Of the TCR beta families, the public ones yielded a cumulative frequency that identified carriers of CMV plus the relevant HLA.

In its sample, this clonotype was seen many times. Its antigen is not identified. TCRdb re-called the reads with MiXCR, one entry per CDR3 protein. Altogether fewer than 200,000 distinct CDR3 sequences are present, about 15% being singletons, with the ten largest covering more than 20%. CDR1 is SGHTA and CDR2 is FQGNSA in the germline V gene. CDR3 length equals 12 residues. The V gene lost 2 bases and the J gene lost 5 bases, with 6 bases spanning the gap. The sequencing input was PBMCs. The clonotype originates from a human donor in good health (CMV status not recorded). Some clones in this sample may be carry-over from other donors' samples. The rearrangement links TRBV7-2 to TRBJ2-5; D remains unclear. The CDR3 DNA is TGTGCCAGCAGCTTATTTCGGGAGACCCAGTACTTC. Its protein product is CASSLFRETQYF.